A selection of T cell receptor beta chains follows, all from one sample in a study of CD8 T cells in Susac syndrome. Each CDR3 protein gets one entry after TCRdb re-called the immunoSEQ multiplex PCR reads with MiXCR. The sample includes about 80,000 distinct CDR3 sequences, 85% to 95% of them seen just once. Source material: CD8+ T cells from PBMCs. The receptors were gathered from a human donor in good health. CDR3s include the opening cysteine and the closing phenylalanine or tryptophan. D genes are given only for firm matches. Only part of the rows carry a size: once, few, many, or a class if the clone is expanded.

J gene | clone size | V gene | D gene | CDR3 length | CDR3 DNA | CDR3 protein
TRBJ2-1 | once | TRBV12-3/TRBV12-4 | - | 13 | TGTGCCAGTTCCGGGACGGTCTACAATGAGCAGTTCTTC | CASSGTVYNEQFF
TRBJ2-7 | - | TRBV5-1 | TRBD1 | 14 | TGCGCCAGCAGCTCGGACAGGGGAACCTACGAGCAGTACTTC | CASSSDRGTYEQYF
TRBJ1-2 | - | TRBV25-1 | - | 15 | TGTGCCAGCAGTGACGGAGGGGCTCAGGGCTATGGCTACACCTTC | CASSDGGAQGYGYTF
TRBJ2-1 | - | TRBV28 | - | 17 | TGTGCCAGCAGTTTAATCGAGAAATATAGTTTTGGGGGGGAGCAGTTCTTC | CASSLIEKYSFGGEQFF
TRBJ2-1 | once | TRBV24-1 | - | 12 | TGTGCCACCAGTGATTTGCCTGGTGAGCAGTTCTTC | CATSDLPGEQFF
TRBJ2-1 | - | TRBV3-1 | - | 13 | TGTGCCAGCAGCCCGGCAGAATACAATGAGCAGTTCTTC | CASSPAEYNEQFF
TRBJ2-1 | - | TRBV20-1 | - | 13 | TGCAGTGCTAGGCCCAGGGATACAAATGAGCAGTTCTTC | CSARPRDTNEQFF
TRBJ2-1 | - | TRBV4-1 | - | 13 | TGCGCCAGCAGCCAACCAGGTACACATGAGCAGTTCTTC | CASSQPGTHEQFF
TRBJ2-2 | - | TRBV7-9 | - | 15 | TGTGCCAGCAGACTTAATACAGGGCACACCGGGGAGCTGTTTTTT | CASRLNTGHTGELFF
TRBJ1-5 | - | TRBV6-1 | - | 15 | TGTGCCAGCCGTGTGGCGGGGTATAGCAATCAGCCCCAGCATTTT | CASRVAGYSNQPQHF
TRBJ1-2 | - | TRBV12-3/TRBV12-4 | - | 11 | TGTGCCAGCAGAACGGACGGGGAGGACACCTTC | CASRTDGEDTF
TRBJ2-1 | - | TRBV5-1 | - | 13 | TGCGCCAGCAGCTTGAGGGATAACAATGAGCAGTTCTTC | CASSLRDNNEQFF
TRBJ2-2 | - | TRBV4-1 | - | 14 | TGCGCCAGCAGCCAATACAGGAACACCGGGGAGCTGTTTTTT | CASSQYRNTGELFF
TRBJ2-3 | - | TRBV7-3 | - | 12 | TGTGCCAGCAGCTCCGTGGGAGATACGCAGTATTTT | CASSSVGDTQYF
TRBJ2-7 | - | TRBV4-1 | - | 15 | TGCGCCAGCAGCCAAGGCGGCAGCTACTATTACGAGCAGTACTTC | CASSQGGSYYYEQYF
TRBJ2-2 | - | TRBV7-8 | - | 15 | TGTGCCAGCAGCCTAGACCGGGGGCGGACCGGGGAGCTGTTTTTT | CASSLDRGRTGELFF
TRBJ2-4 | - | TRBV5-4 | - | 13 | TGTGCCAGCAGCTTGGAAAGCTCCGACATTCAGTACTTC | CASSLESSDIQYF
TRBJ1-1 | - | TRBV5-1 | - | 13 | TGCGCCAGCAGCTTGACAGGGATCGGTGAAGCTTTCTTT | CASSLTGIGEAFF
TRBJ1-5 | - | TRBV7-9 | - | 14 | TGTGCCAGCAGCTTACAGGGGATGCCTCAGCCCCAGCATTTT | CASSLQGMPQPQHF
TRBJ2-2 | - | TRBV29-1 | - | 13 | TGCAGCGTTGGAGGCGGGAACACCGGGGAGCTGTTTTTT | CSVGGGNTGELFF
TRBJ2-1 | - | TRBV7-9 | TRBD2 | 15 | TGTGCCAGCAGGTTGACTAGCGGGGGGGCGAATGAGCAGTTCTTC | CASRLTSGGANEQFF
TRBJ1-1 | - | TRBV4-3 | TRBD1 | 15 | TGCGCCAGCAGCCAAGGGTCAGGACAGGGAACTGAAGCTTTCTTT | CASSQGSGQGTEAFF
TRBJ2-7 | - | TRBV9 | TRBD2 | 14 | TGTGCCAGCAGCCCCGGGACTAGCGGTAACGAGCAGTACTTC | CASSPGTSGNEQYF
TRBJ2-3 | - | TRBV24-1 | - | 15 | TGTGCCACCAGTGATTCCCGGGGTAGGGCAGATACGCAGTATTTT | CATSDSRGRADTQYF
TRBJ2-2 | - | TRBV11-2 | - | 16 | TGTGCCAGCATCTTAAACATGGTGGCGAACACCGGGGAGCTGTTTTTT | CASILNMVANTGELFF
TRBJ2-1 | - | TRBV20-1 | TRBD2 | 17 | TGCAGTGCTAGAGGTCTCGCGGGAGGGCCGGTGGTCAATGAGCAGTTCTTC | CSARGLAGGPVVNEQFF
TRBJ1-2 | - | TRBV28 | TRBD1 | 16 | TGTGCCAGCAGTGGGGCCCCGGACAGGGGTTCCTTCGGCTACACCTTC | CASSGAPDRGSFGYTF
TRBJ2-1 | - | TRBV27 | - | 14 | TGTGCCAGCAGTTTACCGCCAGGGCAAAATGAGCAGTTCTTC | CASSLPPGQNEQFF
TRBJ1-6 | - | TRBV5-1 | TRBD1 | 16 | TGCGCCAGCAGGCCAGGGGGCCCCCCTTGGAATTCACCCCTCCACTTT | CASRPGGPPWNSPLHF
TRBJ2-7 | few | TRBV14 | - | 13 | TGTGCCAGCAGCCCAACAGGGTACTACGAGCAGTACTTC | CASSPTGYYEQYF
TRBJ2-1 | - | TRBV9 | TRBD1 | 17 | TGTGCCAGCAGTGTGAGCCTTAGGGACAGCTCCTACAATGAGCAGTTCTTC | CASSVSLRDSSYNEQFF
TRBJ1-1 | - | TRBV25-1 | - | 12 | TGTGCCAGCAGTTGGGGGGAGACTGAAGCTTTCTTT | CASSWGETEAFF
TRBJ2-1 | few | TRBV9 | - | 12 | TGTGCCAGCAGCGTAGGTGGGGATGAGCAGTTCTTC | CASSVGGDEQFF
TRBJ2-4 | - | TRBV9 | TRBD2 | 16 | TGTGCCAGCAGCCCAGGACTAGCGGGAGCCAAAAACATTCAGTACTTC | CASSPGLAGAKNIQYF
TRBJ1-1 | - | TRBV25-1 | TRBD1 | 15 | TGTGCCAGCAGTGAATCGCGGACAGGAGACACTGAAGCTTTCTTT | CASSESRTGDTEAFF
TRBJ2-1 | - | TRBV12-3/TRBV12-4 | - | 12 | TGTGCCAGCAGTCTACAGGTGGCGGAGCAGTTCTTC | CASSLQVAEQFF
TRBJ2-3 | - | TRBV20-1 | - | 14 | TGCAGTGCTAGAGCCCGGGACAGCACAGATACGCAGTATTTT | CSARARDSTDTQYF
TRBJ2-3 | - | TRBV2 | - | 13 | TGTGCCAGCAGTGAAATTACCACAGATACGCAGTATTTT | CASSEITTDTQYF
TRBJ2-1 | - | TRBV29-1 | - | 14 | TGCAGCGTTGCGGGGGACACTAAGAGTGATGAGCAGTTCTTC | CSVAGDTKSDEQFF
TRBJ2-5 | - | TRBV9 | TRBD1 | 14 | TGTGCCAGCAGCCCCTGGGCAGGGGGAGAGACCCAGTACTTC | CASSPWAGGETQYF
TRBJ1-1 | - | TRBV9 | TRBD1 | 16 | TGTGCCAGCAGCGTAACGTCAGGGGGCGCGGGAACTGAAGCTTTCTTT | CASSVTSGGAGTEAFF
TRBJ2-7 | - | TRBV29-1 | - | 12 | TGCAGCGTTGAATCTCAGAACTACGAGCAGTACTTC | CSVESQNYEQYF
TRBJ2-1 | once | TRBV19 | - | 13 | TGTGCCAGTAGTATGACAGGAAACAATGAGCAGTTCTTC | CASSMTGNNEQFF
TRBJ1-1 | - | TRBV3-1 | - | 12 | TGTGCCAGCAGCCAATGGGGAACTGAAGCTTTCTTT | CASSQWGTEAFF
TRBJ1-5 | - | TRBV5-6 | TRBD1 | 14 | TGTGCCAGCAGCTTCGGGACAGGGCGGGAGCCCCAGCATTTT | CASSFGTGREPQHF
TRBJ2-5 | - | TRBV3-1 | - | 16 | TGTGCCAGCAGCCAAGTGGGGGGCCCCGAAGGAGAGACCCAGTACTTC | CASSQVGGPEGETQYF
TRBJ2-3 | - | TRBV5-1 | - | 13 | TGCGCCAGCAGCCCTTGGGGGACAGATACGCAGTATTTT | CASSPWGTDTQYF
TRBJ1-5 | - | TRBV20-1 | - | 12 | TGCAGTGCTAGAGATGGGAATCAGCCCCAGCATTTT | CSARDGNQPQHF
TRBJ2-2 | - | TRBV7-9 | - | 16 | TGTGCCAGCAGCTTTATTCCCGGCCGGAACACCGGGGAGCTGTTTTTT | CASSFIPGRNTGELFF
TRBJ2-1 | - | TRBV9 | - | 18 | TGTGCCAGCAGCGTAGATGCCCCCCACTACCTGGGCTACAATGAGCAGTTCTTC | CASSVDAPHYLGYNEQFF
TRBJ1-2 | - | TRBV2 | TRBD1 | 15 | TGTGCCAGCAGGGGCAGGACAGGGGGCTACTATGGCTACACCTTC | CASRGRTGGYYGYTF